These T cell receptor beta chains were read from a single sample in a study of shared clonotypes between healthy human individuals. This table comes from immunoSEQ multiplex PCR, and its TCRdb copy is limited to in-frame clones, with some not included. The table lists about 320,000 clones, around 90% of them singletons. What was sequenced was memory CD8+ T cells sorted from blood. The receptor set was obtained from a man aged 18 to 30 in good health. Each CDR3 is given without its conserved first and last residue. The D gene is left open where the match is weak.

D gene,V gene,J gene,CDR3 protein
TRBD2,TRBV2,TRBJ2-3,ASTKAGAWFTDTQY
TRBD2,TRBV29-1,TRBJ2-7,SAATSGLLY
NA,TRBV6-1,TRBJ2-7,ASSGFSNRRSRDEQY
NA,TRBV4-1,TRBJ2-7,ASSAGGPTYEQY
TRBD1,TRBV19,TRBJ2-7,ASSMATGIVEQY
NA,TRBV6-1,TRBJ1-5,ASSPARGGNQPQH
NA,TRBV7-6,TRBJ2-5,ASSLSRLSSTETQY
NA,TRBV11-2,TRBJ2-1,ASSSNGNEQF
TRBD1,TRBV29-1,TRBJ2-2,SVERGQGANTGELF
NA,TRBV5-5,TRBJ2-7,ASSFYGISYEQY
NA,TRBV10-3,TRBJ2-1,AISPGEAYNEQF
TRBD2,TRBV27,TRBJ2-5,ASSLFSSGSLGETQY
NA,TRBV27,TRBJ1-1,ASSPGLLNTEAF
NA,TRBV7-9,TRBJ2-1,ASSSRGGEQF
NA,TRBV4-1,TRBJ2-5,ASSLRGMDKETQY
NA,TRBV11-2,TRBJ2-7,ASRRKRDSYEQY
NA,TRBV5-4,TRBJ2-1,ASSLGQGAYEQF
NA,TRBV9,TRBJ2-1,ASSVDSIINEQF
TRBD1,TRBV10-3,TRBJ1-2,AISVPGTGYGYT
NA,TRBV7-8,TRBJ2-5,ASSLDRLYQETQY
TRBD1,TRBV27,TRBJ1-1,ASSFLPPGQGNTEAF
NA,TRBV2,TRBJ2-3,ASRQTGVTRTDTQY
TRBD2,TRBV10-2,TRBJ2-7,ASSELLAGGTVSYEQY
NA,TRBV19,TRBJ2-1,ASSMGAGGFEQF
NA,TRBV7-9,TRBJ1-1,ASSLGWALNTEAF
NA,TRBV2,TRBJ2-7,ASSGPYEQY
TRBD1,TRBV7-2,TRBJ1-6,ASSLGQGFSPLH
NA,TRBV27,TRBJ2-7,ASSYLAGPRQY
NA,TRBV28,TRBJ2-3,ASSIIAEATDTQY
NA,TRBV19,TRBJ1-1,ASGPGSQTPSGNTEAF
TRBD1,TRBV7-8,TRBJ2-3,ASSLGQSLDTQY
NA,TRBV4-1,TRBJ1-6,ASSQEGYNSPLH
TRBD2,TRBV11-3,TRBJ2-5,ASSPPGGETQY
NA,TRBV5-6,TRBJ1-2,ASSLALGADGYT
NA,TRBV21-1,TRBJ2-7,ASKVNEQY
NA,TRBV9,TRBJ2-7,ASSDERGEQY
NA,TRBV6-1,TRBJ2-1,ASSDWLGGNYNEQF
TRBD1,TRBV7-9,TRBJ1-2,ASSEGQANYGYT
NA,TRBV11-3,TRBJ2-1,ASSAPGYNEQF
NA,TRBV12-5,TRBJ1-5,ASGEDSYSNQPQH
NA,TRBV5-1,TRBJ2-7,ASSLAQGISYEQY